This T cell receptor (beta chain) was sequenced in a study of PD-1 blockade in classical Hodgkin lymphoma. Profiled with immunoSEQ multiplex PCR; TCRdb holds only in-frame clones, not every one. The data show tens of thousands of clones, 80% to 90% seen once. This sample's time point: newly diagnosed, previously untreated cHL patient sample. Purified CD4+ T cells were obtained from thawed PBMCs through magnetic negative selection. Comparison came from newly diagnosed, untreated classical Hodgkin lymphoma PBMCs. Germline-derived CDR1 and CDR2 are SGHDN and FVKESK. The ends lost 4 bases at V and 4 bases at J; junction bases unmatched: 5. The CDR3 loop spans 14 amino acids.

This chain connects TRBV14 to TRBJ1-2, with 8 bases aligning to TRBD1. The sequence was collected from a human donor with classical Hodgkin lymphoma. The sequencing input was CD4+ T cells from blood. CDR3 sequence: CASSPDRVFYGYTF. CDR3 DNA sequence: TGTGCCAGCAGCCCGGACAGGGTCTTCTATGGCTACACCTTC.